This T cell receptor beta chain came from a study of blood T cell repertoires in COVID-19. Sequenced by immunoSEQ multiplex PCR; TCRdb stores in-frame clones only, minus some. The sample lists about 41,000 clones; around four fifths were seen once. The sequence was collected from a woman older than 75 with acute or convalescent COVID-19. The specimen sequenced was peripheral blood.

The CDR3 bases are TGTGCTAGTGGTTTGGTAAGAGGCGGGGGGCCCTACAATGAGCAGTTCTTC. This gives the protein CASGLVRGGGPYNEQFF. The rearrangement uses TRBV12-5 and TRBJ2-1; 8 nucleotides line up with TRBD2. Trimming took 0 bases from V and 2 from J; bases not matched to a gene: 6. Germline CDR1 and CDR2: LGHNT and FRNRAP. The CDR3 is 17 residues long.